Below, one TCR beta chain is given with its context. It has no known antigen specificity. Base qualities are not recorded, but no much larger clone differs from it by a single base. The cohort was made up of 666 healthy bone marrow donors. At the time of sampling, all cohort members were nominally healthy, though unrecorded immune exposures were likely present. The donor was CMV seropositive and was included in the group of approximately 300 seropositive cohort members. Every donor gave a peripheral blood sample, and the peripheral blood mononuclear cells from that sample were used for TCR beta sequencing. The Qiagen DNeasy Blood Extraction Kit was used to extract genomic DNA from the blood cell samples. This sample is part of a study of cytomegalovirus exposure and HLA in healthy donors (dated by TCRdb to between 2016 and 2019). Some background on the complete study: An earlier analysis of around 600 of the donors reported 250 to 350 Gb of sequence data and some 120 million unique TCR beta sequences from about 179 million T cells. Every repertoire in the discovery cohort had been generated on one and the same sequencing platform. Roughly 300 gigabases of sequencing data and around 80 million unique TCR sequences made up an early release that covered approximately 650 HLA-typed donors. Typing coverage differed by locus: A, B, C, DRB1 and DQB1 were typed in about 620-640 donors, DQA1 in roughly 510, DPA1 in around 580, and DPB1 in roughly 450. The study combined high-throughput TCR immunosequencing, statistical association of individual TCRs with disease status, and machine learning to predict cytomegalovirus infection status. HLA typing covered class I and class II loci at four-digit resolution. Using immunosequencing, the study profiled T cell repertoires from 666 subjects and related those repertoires to cytomegalovirus serostatus. An earlier analysis of fewer than 750 of the donors used high-throughput TCR beta sequencing to judge whether each TCR beta V gene segment behaved as functional or pseudogenic. The study aimed to test whether signatures of past pathogen exposure could be identified by cataloging public T cell receptors. Along with the roughly 670-subject first cohort, a separate validation cohort of roughly 110 different subjects was used. Among 350 to 400 genotyped donors of the cohort, an average of roughly 240,000 unique TCR beta nucleotide sequences were sequenced per donor, 15% to 20% of them non-productive. Four to six DR-DQ haplotypes were handled as single units for association and clustering, since linkage in the cohort was strong. Rather than using new phenotypic data, the later analysis identified candidate immune exposures from TCR beta sequences and from how often those sequences occurred across donors. A later analysis re-examined previously published TCR beta repertoires from roughly 720 donors and added high-resolution HLA genotyping to investigate patterns of TCR occurrence. Among the roughly 400 genotyped donors, approximately 82% belonged to the genetic ancestry cluster associated with self-reported Caucasian donors. Donor age, sex, ethnicity and CMV serostatus were compiled alongside the repertoire data. A later genetic analysis took genome-wide SNP genotypes for about 55% of the 666 donors and used that subset as a discovery cohort. Overall study results and their limits: Presence/absence analyses assumed roughly uniform sequencing depth across donors, an assumption that may not hold. According to the authors, the approach could potentially be generalized to other disease states and immunological phenotypes. Some IMGT-functional V segments, including TRBV6-2 and TRBV6-3, could not be told apart with the 87-base-pair reads, so those segments were excluded. Across donors, most TCR sequences were observed very rarely, whereas some public TCRs were present in many individuals. Linkage disequilibrium might explain the correlated functional status among segregating V segments, but an unknown experimental factor could not be ruled out. Three of the identified cytomegalovirus-associated TCR beta chains were confirmed in vitro to be specific for cytomegalovirus antigens. A later analysis reported that several top co-occurrence clusters appeared linked to parvovirus B19, influenza, CMV and Epstein-Barr virus. In an earlier analysis of 450 to 750 of the donors, most TCR beta V segments appeared in productive rearrangements about 90% or about 30% of the time, broadly matching IMGT annotations. In this cohort, only TCR beta chains were sequenced, and detectable features were limited by the absence of alpha or paired-chain data. A later analysis associated around 16,000 TCR beta sequences with specific HLA alleles at a false discovery rate of 0.05. In a later analysis, HLA-associated TCR beta chains were found to be more clonally expanded and to have lower generation probabilities than equally common non-associated chains. A later genetic analysis reported fewer N-insertions in productive TCRs among donors in an Asian-associated ancestry cluster than the roughly 700-donor mean. When HLA alleles, especially DR and DQ, strongly co-occurred, TCR associations were difficult to assign to individual alleles. In the study, some 180 TCR beta chains were listed as associated with cytomegalovirus. A further reported finding was that TCR beta sequences accurately predicted the HLA-A and HLA-B alleles for most subjects in the first cohort. Because some donors lacked HLA typing at each locus, the association tests relied only on the typed subset. In both the original and validation cohorts, the classifier was reported to diagnose cytomegalovirus status with high specificity and sensitivity. Because counts were too low, around 18 rarely observed V segments, including chromosome 9 orphons, were left out of the earlier analysis of about 500 of the donors. According to a later analysis, TCR association rates differed among HLA loci, with DRB1 alleles showing the most associated TCRs and HLA-C alleles showing the fewest. Immune exposure information for the cohort was limited to CMV serostatus. V-gene and J-gene trimming of TCR beta chains was associated with a missense DCLRE1C variant in a later genetic analysis, and the association was replicated in an independent cohort. In a later analysis, most CMV-associated TCR beta chains were found to appear HLA-restricted, with HLA associations seemingly driven largely by CMV exposure. A cluster of highly shared sequence variants was judged likely to be a technical artifact of the sequencing pipeline.

The library was generated by the immunoSEQ multiplex PCR assay. A mixture of 60 forward primers for TCR Vbeta segments and 13 reverse primers for TCR Jbeta segments was used in the multiplex PCR. The CDR3 region of rearranged TCR beta genes was amplified from genomic DNA with a multiplex PCR assay. Amplified TCR beta libraries were sequenced as 87-base-pair reads on the Illumina HiSeq System. The authors processed their data as follows. Across the roughly 700 repertoires, a later analysis counted 80 million or so unique TCR beta chains, roughly 11 million of which were shared by at least two donors. Raw reads were error-corrected and collapsed into unique sequences by a nearest-neighbor algorithm in which closely related sequences were merged to remove PCR and sequencing errors. V, D and J gene segments were assigned by aligning CDR3 sequences to IMGT reference sequences. For a sequence to be retained, at least a six-nucleotide match to both a V gene segment and a J gene segment was required. Rearrangements were classified as productive when the CDR3 lacked stop codons and remained in frame with V and J, and all other rearrangements were classified as non-productive. CDR3 was defined by IMGT convention, running from the second conserved V-encoded cysteine to the conserved J-encoded phenylalanine. In an earlier analysis of 500 to 650 of the donors, sequences lacking an unambiguous match to a single V gene segment were excluded. An earlier analysis of 587 of the donors called V segments functional above 56.7% productive rearrangements and segregating when the between-donor standard deviation exceeded 5%. A statistical classification framework was developed to diagnose cytomegalovirus status using the catalog of TCR beta chain sequences. In a later analysis, TCR nucleotide sequences were compared against IMGT/GENE-DB human TR gene sequences so that V and J genes could be assigned. A later analysis assigned CDR3 sequences and most-parsimonious VDJ recombination scenarios with the TCRdist pipeline. In a later analysis, each TCR beta chain was defined by its CDR3 amino acid sequence together with its V-gene family, and reads without a unique V-gene family were excluded. To address suspected cross-contamination and a sequencing artifact, a later analysis removed around 590 highly shared, low-generation-probability nucleotide sequences. In a later analysis, a clonal expansion index for each public chain was calculated from normalized within-repertoire ranks of inferred template counts. Generation probabilities in a later analysis came from a VDJ recombination model fitted to out-of-frame rearrangements, and those results were checked against IGoR. In a later analysis, TCR-TCR, TCR-HLA and TCR-CMV co-occurrence was scored with hypergeometric tests, and a repertoire-size bias correction was applied to TCR pairs. False discovery rates were estimated in a later analysis by permuting HLA or CMV assignments 20 times. In a later analysis, co-occurring TCRs were grouped using DBSCAN, with TCRdist sequence similarity added in when clustering inside HLA-allele-positive subsets. Repertoires with fewer than 30,000 or more than 120,000 public chains, plus five repertoires with anomalous nucleotide sharing, were excluded from co-occurrence clustering. Not all clones reach the TCRdb copy of this immuneACCESS table, which keeps in-frame sequences only. Checked studies attribute under half of the gap to unresolved V genes and leave the rest unexplained. D and trimming come from the DNA, and the V and J calls and clone size come from that table. Present in this sample are some 110,000 clones, around 70% of which were seen just once. About 9% of the sample rests with the top ten.

V is pared back by 3 bases and J by 0 bases, with 8 bases lying between the germline termini. The germline V gene specifies KGHSH as CDR1 and LQKENI as CDR2. From the cysteine through the phenylalanine, the CDR3 covers 14 amino acids. Of all the DNA, just the CDR3 is kept, 42 bases in frame from base 1. The V and J genes are TRBV18 and TRBJ1-1, with the D gene not confidently named. This TCR was recovered from a man aged 25-45 years in good health and CMV-seropositive. The material sequenced was PBMCs. The bases are TGTGCCAGCTCACCTGGACTCTTGAACACTGAAGCTTTCTTT. It codes for CASSPGLLNTEAFF.